What follows are 10 T cell receptor beta chains derived from one specimen sequenced in a study of OX40 agonist ivuxolimab in advanced cancers. Some clones are missing from TCRdb's copy, which holds only in-frame ones; the method was immunoSEQ multiplex PCR. The sample consists of about 110,000 clones, less than 95% of them appearing once. The material was CD4+ or CD8+ T cells sorted from blood, obtained in a trial of the OX40 agonist ivuxolimab. The receptors come from an adult with an advanced solid tumor such as melanoma, head and neck, liver or kidney cancer.

The chain joins TRBV29-1 to TRBJ2-2; 13 positions agree with TRBD2. V trimming: 7 bases; J trimming: 5 bases; junction bases outside the gene matches: 1. This CDR3 is built from 13 residues. Germline-derived CDR1 and CDR2 are SQVTM and ANQGSEA. For the CDR3, the DNA is TGCAGCGCGGGACTAGCGGGAACCGGGGAGCTGTTTTTT. This sequence encodes CSAGLAGTGELFF.

The V and J genes are TRBV10-3 and TRBJ1-2; D unclear. The germline gives CDR1 ENHRY, CDR2 SYGVKD. The CDR3 is 13 amino acids. With 4 bases removed from V and 6 bases from J, the gap between germline ends came to 12 bases. The CDR3 nucleotides are TGTGCCATCAGTGCCCAGTTTTCGAATGGCTACACCTTC. This translates into CAISAQFSNGYTF.

This chain connects TRBV30 to TRBJ2-2; 7 bases align to TRBD2. CDR1 is GTSNPN and CDR2 is SVGIG in the germline V gene (reference sequence). This CDR3 region has 16 residues. V lost 3 bases to trimming and J lost 3 bases; unmatched junction nucleotides: 10. The chain's CDR3 is CAWRARGSGYTGELFF. In DNA, the CDR3 is TGTGCCTGGAGGGCTCGTGGTAGCGGGTACACCGGGGAGCTGTTTTTT.

The chain is built from TRBV6-1 and TRBJ1-2; D not certain. V gave up 9 bases and J gave up 2 bases, with 19 bases separating them. Germline V gives CDR1 MNHNS, CDR2 SASEGT. The CDR3 is 15 residues long. The CDR3 loop is CASPRVAASNYGYTF. The DNA of the CDR3 is TGTGCCAGTCCCCGGGTGGCAGCGTCAAACTATGGCTACACCTTC.

V usage is TRBV18 and J usage is TRBJ1-1; possibly TRBD1 for D (6 bases). There are 15 residues in the CDR3. In germline, CDR1 is KGHSH, CDR2 LQKENI. The V end was cut by 3 bases, the J end by 1 base, with 12 bases between. The CDR3 coding sequence is TGTGCCAGCTCACCCGACAGGCTTAGGAACACTGAAGCTTTCTTT. Translation gives CASSPDRLRNTEAFF.

This chain links TRBV7-3 with TRBJ1-2; a weak D match, TRBD1 (5 bases). Trimming stripped 6 bases from V and 3 bases from J, with 11 bases between. Germline CDR1 and CDR2: SGHTA and FQGTGA. CDR3 length: 13 residues. CDR3 bases: TGTGCCAGCAGAGGGGAGGCCGACTATGGCTACACCTTC. It specifies CASRGEADYGYTF.

With respect to this clone: The sample contains more than one DNA sequence encoding this CDR3. This chain links TRBV5-1 with TRBJ2-1; no firm D call. Germline CDR1 reads SGHRS; CDR2 reads YFSETQ. Between the trimmed V and J ends, which lost 2 bases and 10 bases, there was a span of 10 bases. The CDR3 spans 12 residues. Written as DNA, the CDR3 is TGCGCCAGCAGCTTTGTTTTCGGGGAGCAGTTCTTC. Translating it yields CASSFVFGEQFF.

J is TRBJ1-2 and V is TRBV6-5; the D is unclear. Germline CDR1 is MNHEY and CDR2 is SVGAGI. Trimming removed 7 bases from V and 3 bases from J, with 12 bases in between. The CDR3 is made up of 13 amino acids. Here the CDR3 DNA reads TGTGCCAGCAAAAACGGCGGTGACTATGGCTACACCTTC. Translation gives CASKNGGDYGYTF.

The rearrangement joins TRBV2 to TRBJ1-1; D is uncertain. Looked up from germline, CDR1 is SNHLY and CDR2 is FYNNEI. Trimming removed 7 bases at V and 1 base at J, with 10 bases between. CDR3 length: 13 amino acids. CDR3 coding DNA: TGTGCCAGCAACCAACTAGGGAACACTGAAGCTTTCTTT. This translates into CASNQLGNTEAFF.

The V call is TRBV6-5, the J call TRBJ2-1; D call uncertain. V dropped 7 bases and J dropped 7 bases, with 8 bases sitting between them. The CDR3 length is 11 residues. Per the germline V gene, CDR1 is MNHEY and CDR2 is SVGAGI. The CDR3 protein is CASTGRNEQFF. The DNA for the CDR3 is TGTGCCAGCACCGGACGGAATGAGCAGTTCTTC.